This TCR beta chain was profiled in a study of T cell clonality in common variable immunodeficiency. The CDR3 runs 14 residues. Germline V gene sequence: CDR1 LNHDA, CDR2 SQIVND (reference sequence). Trimming took off 6 bases at V and 6 bases at J, with 18 bases between the two ends. In this sample, this clone turned up a few times. As yet, its antigen is unknown. The missing CDR3 end, 3 residues past where the read stops, is filled in from the germline J gene. Only in-frame clones appear in the TCRdb table, and some are missing; sequencing was by immunoSEQ multiplex PCR. Singletons are absent from the sample, which has under 20,000 clones. Overall study results and limits: Reportedly, TCR beta sequences from common variable immunodeficiency showed fewer deletions and N-nucleotide insertions. Authors noted CVID clonality's cause needs subpopulation repertoire sequencing.

The sequence was collected from a human donor with common variable immunodeficiency. Specimen: peripheral blood mononuclear cells. The chain carries TRBV19 and TRBJ2-7; possible D gene TRBD1, 5 bases. The CDR3 loop is CASRGFRDPPEQYF. The CDR3 bases that were read are TGTGCCAGTAGGGGGTTCAGGGATCCTCCCGAG.